This TCR beta chain was found in a study of regulatory T cells in long-lasting Graves disease. Libraries of TCR beta came from iRepertoire HTBI primers plus Arm-PCR of CDR3 regions. MiXCR, run by TCRdb on the multiplex PCR reads, gives a single entry per CDR3 protein. Among approximately 350,000 distinct CDR3 sequences listed, more than 20% were seen once. Whole-study results and caveats: It was possible that the small sample size reduced accuracy. Lower TCR diversity characterized persistent Graves' patients relative to newly diagnosed patients.

This clonotype was seen ten or more times. No antigen is known for it. Time point defined: persistent/refractory GD, antithyroid drugs over 5 years with positive TRAb. Isolated PBMC RNA provided the starting material for the TCR library. American Thyroid Association guidelines served as the basis for diagnosing Graves' disease. This receptor was taken from a woman aged 40 to 55 with Graves disease. Material: peripheral blood mononuclear cells (PBMCs), obtained when the disease was refractory, from a patient treated with antithyroid drugs.

The chain's CDR3 is CASSTAYRQDPYQPQHF. The CDR3 DNA is TGTGCCAGCAGTACCGCTTATCGACAGGATCCTTATCAGCCCCAGCATTTT. This chain connects TRBV28 to TRBJ1-5, with D possibly being TRBD1 (6 bases). CDR1 and CDR2 from the germline V gene are MDHEN and SYDVKM. V shed 5 bases and J shed 5 bases, with 22 bases lying between them. The length of the CDR3 is 17 residues.